Listed below are T cell receptor beta chains from one sample, sequenced in a study of blood T cell repertoires in COVID-19. Repertoires were generated with immunoSEQ multiplex PCR, while TCRdb's copy carries only in-frame clones and drops some. This sample has a few hundred thousand clones, with about 85% found just once. The source material was peripheral blood. The receptor set was obtained from a woman aged 18-29 years with acute or convalescent COVID-19. Each CDR3 is given with its conserved first and last residue. Size values are once, few and many counts, or a class for expanded clones, and some rows have none.

clone_size j_call v_call cdr3_aa
- TRBJ2-2 TRBV4-1 CASSQDPIRILADQNTGELFF
many TRBJ1-2 TRBV19 CASSIARPTGVYGYTF
- TRBJ1-2 TRBV7-8 CASSLGDRGHGYTF
- TRBJ1-3 TRBV14 CASSQAIRGTIYF
- TRBJ2-7 TRBV3-1/TRBV3-2 CASSQELAGEQYF
- TRBJ1-4 TRBV5-8 CASAGGADLKKLFF
- TRBJ2-6 TRBV14 CASSLLGGDSGANVLTF
- TRBJ1-2 TRBV12-3/TRBV12-4 CASSMGQNYGYTF
- TRBJ1-2 TRBV4-2 CASSQAQYGYTF
- TRBJ2-3 TRBV10-3 CAISESRDTQYF
- TRBJ2-1 TRBV28 CASSLGLADKFF
- TRBJ2-1 TRBV19 CASSIGDRETAGPWNEQFF
- TRBJ1-5 TRBV5-6 CASSSGQGYQPQHF
- TRBJ2-7 TRBV6-6 CASSYWSGTNPYEQYF
- TRBJ1-2 TRBV2 CASSEETDYGYTF
- TRBJ2-3 TRBV5-5 CASSFGDPPDTQYF
- TRBJ1-2 TRBV5-1 CASSPVGVEGAGGYTF
- TRBJ2-5 TRBV11-2 CASGPRRQTFQETQYF
once TRBJ1-3 TRBV3-1/TRBV3-2 CASSTGEGTPPETGNTIYF
- TRBJ1-5 TRBV4-1 CASSQVPNQPQHF
- TRBJ1-1 TRBV7-3 CASSSREGTEAFF
few TRBJ1-3 TRBV6-1 CASSDHDRGLDTIYF
- TRBJ1-6 TRBV27 CASHAGLSSYNSPLHF
- TRBJ1-2 TRBV29-1 CSVEGGRYYGYTF
- TRBJ1-1 TRBV18 CASSLGTGAMNTEAFF
- TRBJ2-7 TRBV10-3 CAISREPYEQYF
- TRBJ2-3 TRBV28 CASSSKIAGVPDTQYF
- TRBJ1-1 TRBV9 CASSGNRGLWTEAFF
- TRBJ1-3 TRBV9 CASSPPAAGNTIYF
- TRBJ1-5 TRBV12-2 CASRLGSGKHF
- TRBJ1-5 TRBV28 CASSLGAGSNQPQHF
- TRBJ1-4 TRBV15 CATSRGGGQGEKLFF
- TRBJ2-5 TRBV5-6 CASRLTSGGQETQYF
- TRBJ1-5 TRBV6-5 CASSYAGFQHF
- TRBJ1-1 TRBV2 CASSVGPGGTEAFF
- TRBJ1-5 TRBV19 CASSIVSGNQPQHF
- TRBJ1-1 TRBV12-3/TRBV12-4 CASSIDRRDEAFF
- TRBJ2-7 TRBV28 CASTPAVSYEQYF
few TRBJ1-2 TRBV27 CASSLLAGLGANGYTF
once TRBJ2-2 TRBV28 CASSPGTGGAPGELFF
- TRBJ1-5 TRBV12-3/TRBV12-4 CASSPVWQPQHF
once TRBJ2-3 TRBV5-1 CASSPGQGSPTDTQYF
- TRBJ2-5 TRBV5-4 CASSLEAGGGKTQYF
- TRBJ1-1 TRBV9 CASSGVGGDGTEAFF
- TRBJ1-5 TRBV5-4 CASSPDRGGNQPQHF